This entry describes one T cell receptor beta chain. This receptor's antigen is unknown. Base qualities are not at hand, and no much larger clone is one base apart. The sample comes from a study of T-cell reconstitution after alpha-beta-depleted transplantation in children (dated by TCRdb to 2016 to 2017). For the study in its entirety: The study quantitatively tracked T-cell immune reconstitution after TCRalphabeta/CD19-depleted allogeneic hematopoietic cell transplantation in children using TCR repertoire profiling. What the authors observed across the whole study: In some patients, high TCRbeta diversity at day 60 was attributed to recipient T cells and intrathymic progenitors that had survived conditioning. The apparently early recovery of alphabetaT-cell counts about two months after transplant reportedly depended on only several hundred rapidly expanded clones that came from non-depleted graft cells. Hyperexpanded clone frequencies declined over subsequent months; after one year, T-cell counts and TCRbeta diversity were mostly attributed to newly produced T cells.

The protocol used for the library was PCR. Sequencing used an Illumina HiSeq 2500. To normalize quantification of the TCRbeta repertoire, the TCR libraries were built with molecular barcoding that relied on unique molecular identifiers. The public reads were quality trimmed at Q25 with fastp and then assembled into clones with MiXCR by TCRdb, keeping productive beta chains. Rows with one shared CDR3 protein collapse into an entry with the most common genes and DNA. The sample includes about 200,000 distinct CDR3 sequences, with around 8.4% observed a single time. 35% of the sample is in the top ten clones. This specimen's treatment or condition label, interpreted: allogeneic hematopoietic cell transplantation with graft depleted of TCRalphabeta T cells and CD19 B cells. TCRalphabeta/CD19-depleted allogeneic hematopoietic cell grafts were given to the transplant recipients, all of whom were children.

This receptor was identified in a male patient under 10 years old who had a stem cell transplant for acute myeloid leukemia, so the T cells may come from the graft donor. Material: PBMCs, mostly from graft donor cells, obtained 360 days after TCRalphabeta/CD19-depleted stem cell transplant.

The CDR3 is CASSSQPIGDTIYF. The DNA is TGCGCCAGCAGCTCACAGCCGATCGGGGACACCATATATTTT. Recombination joined TRBV5-1 with TRBJ1-3; the D gene assignment is ambiguous. The CDR3 measures 14 amino acids from cysteine to phenylalanine. Kept here is only the CDR3 DNA, which spans 42 bases and is read in frame from base 1. CDR1 SGHRS and CDR2 YFSETQ were looked up in the germline V gene. The junction carries 15 bases between V and J, which are trimmed by 3 bases and 8 bases respectively.